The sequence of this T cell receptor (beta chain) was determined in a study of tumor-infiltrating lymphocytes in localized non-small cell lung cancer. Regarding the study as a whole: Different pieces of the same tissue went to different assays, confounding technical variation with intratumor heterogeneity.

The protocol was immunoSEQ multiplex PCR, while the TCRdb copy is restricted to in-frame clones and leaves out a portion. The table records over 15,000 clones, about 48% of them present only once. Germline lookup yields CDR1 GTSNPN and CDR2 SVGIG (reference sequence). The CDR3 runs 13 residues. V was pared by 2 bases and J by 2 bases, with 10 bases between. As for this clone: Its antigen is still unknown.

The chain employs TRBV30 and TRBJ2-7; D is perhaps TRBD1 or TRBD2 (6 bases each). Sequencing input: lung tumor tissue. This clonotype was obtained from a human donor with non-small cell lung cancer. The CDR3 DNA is TGTGCCTGGAGTAGGGGGACTCCCTACGAGCAGTACTTC. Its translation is CAWSRGTPYEQYF.